This passage covers 22 T cell receptor beta chains from one sample sequenced in a study of cytomegalovirus exposure and HLA in healthy donors. Use of 60 Vbeta and 13 Jbeta primers characterized the PCR. Method: immunoSEQ multiplex PCR; TCRdb's copy keeps in-frame clones and lacks some. The profile shows fewer than 250,000 clones, 78% of them singletons. The specimen sequenced was PBMCs. These TCRs come from a woman under 40 in good health and CMV-seropositive.

Notes on this clone: At the DNA level, this CDR3 is encoded by other sequences in the same sample as well. The chain recombines TRBV5-6 with TRBJ1-3; D is undetermined. Germline loops: CDR1 SGHDT, CDR2 YYEEEE. V dropped 0 bases and J dropped 4 bases, with 5 bases sitting between them. The CDR3 is 13 amino acids. CDR3 coding DNA: TGTGCCAGCAGCTTGGCATCCGGAAACACCATATATTTT. Residues: CASSLASGNTIYF.

The gene calls are TRBV5-6 and TRBJ2-5; 7 positions match TRBD1. The trim removed 1 base at V and 5 bases at J, leaving 5 bases unmatched. The CDR3 sequence is 14 residues long. Germline assignment: CDR1 SGHDT and CDR2 YYEEEE. CDR3 in DNA: TGTGCCAGCAGCTTGCAGACAGGGTGGGAGACCCAGTACTTC. Protein: CASSLQTGWETQYF.

This chain links TRBV19 with TRBJ2-5; 7 bases agree with TRBD1. J lost 0 bases, V lost 5 bases, and 18 bases had no gene match. CDR1 LNHDA and CDR2 SQIVND come from the germline V gene (reference sequence). The CDR3 has 19 amino acids. The CDR3 sequence: CASSPYRDSELPHQETQYF. The CDR3 nucleotides are TGTGCCAGTAGTCCATACCGGGACAGCGAACTACCACACCAAGAGACCCAGTACTTC.

This clone was seen many times. The gene calls are TRBV19 and TRBJ2-3, with D possibly TRBD1 on 5 matching bases. The CDR3 is made up of 16 amino acids. With 4 bases removed from V and 3 bases from J, the gap between germline ends came to 17 bases. CDR1 and CDR2 from the germline V gene are LNHDA and SQIVND (reference sequence). CDR3 amino acids: CASSTDSSGRTDTQYF. CDR3 DNA sequence: TGTGCCAGTAGTACCGACAGTTCAGGAAGGACAGATACGCAGTATTTT.

V gene TRBV6-4 combines with J gene TRBJ2-5; possibly TRBD1 for D (5 bases). This CDR3 contains 13 residues. Germline-derived CDR1 and CDR2 are MRHNA and SNTAGT. Trimming cost V 6 bases and J 5 bases, with 13 bases left between them. CDR3 sequence reads: CASSVFSGETQYF. In DNA form, the CDR3 reads TGTGCCAGCAGCGTCTTTTCAGGGGAGACCCAGTACTTC.

The chain carries TRBV7-9 and TRBJ2-1; 10 nucleotides agree with TRBD2. V lost 6 bases to trimming and J lost 7 bases; unmatched junction nucleotides: 12. The CDR3 extends over 16 amino acids. CDR1 is SEHNR and CDR2 is FQNEAQ in the germline V gene (reference sequence). The DNA for the CDR3 is TGTGCCAGCAGAAGGACTAGCGGCCCCTTGTGGAATGAGCAGTTCTTC. This gives the protein CASRRTSGPLWNEQFF.

This chain uses TRBV2 with TRBJ1-1; D is undetermined. CDR3 length equals 14 residues. V was clipped by 7 bases and J by 0 bases, with 12 bases between them. Looked up from germline, CDR1 is SNHLY and CDR2 is FYNNEI. CDR3 region: CASTVGRLNTEAFF. CDR3 coding DNA: TGTGCCAGCACGGTTGGCAGGTTGAACACTGAAGCTTTCTTT. The full variable domain, with the rest looked up from reference TRBV2 and TRBJ1-1, is EPEVTQTPSHQVTQMGQEVILRCVPISNHLYFYWYRQILGQKVEFLVSFYNNEISEKSEIFDDQFSVERPDGSNFTLKIRSTKLEDSAMYFCASTVGRLNTEAFFGQGTRLTVV.

The chain has TRBV4-3 and TRBJ1-6; 7 nucleotides agree with TRBD1. The germline V gene has CDR1 LGHNA and CDR2 YSLEER. Trimming took 1 base from V and 7 from J; bases not matched to a gene: 4. The CDR3 contains 15 residues. The CDR3 region has the DNA TGCGCCAGCAGCCAAGTACAGGGGTACAATTCACCCCTCCACTTT. Translating gives CASSQVQGYNSPLHF.

This clone has a single count. The chain couples TRBV6-6 to TRBJ1-5, with D unclear. In germline, CDR1 is MNHNY, CDR2 SVGAGI (reference sequence). V lost 0 bases to trimming and J lost 7 bases, with 13 bases between them. CDR3 length: 15 residues. CDR3 sequence (DNA): TGTGCCAGCAGTTACTCGATCGCGAGCCAACAGCCCCAGCATTTT. It is translated as CASSYSIASQQPQHF.

This clone was counted a few times. V gene TRBV7-2 combines with J gene TRBJ2-3, with TRBD1 identical over 9 bases. Trimming cost V 7 bases and J 5 bases; bases outside gene matches: 10. CDR3 length equals 15 residues. Germline-derived CDR1 and CDR2 are SGHTA and FQGNSA. CDR3 protein: CASTREGQGIDTQYF. DNA of the CDR3: TGTGCCAGCACCCGAGAGGGACAGGGTATAGATACGCAGTATTTT. Full variable domain (outside the CDR3, taken from reference TRBV7-2 and TRBJ2-3): GAGVSQSPSNKVTEKGKDVELRCDPISGHTALYWYRQSLGQGLEFLIYFQGNSAPDKSGLPSDRFSAERTGGSVSTLTIQRTQQEDSAVYLCASTREGQGIDTQYFGPGTRLTVL.

This clone was counted a few times. This chain uses TRBV20-1 with TRBJ1-2; D unresolved. The CDR3 consists of 10 residues. Per the germline V gene, CDR1 is DFQATT and CDR2 is SNEGSKA (reference sequence). Trimming left V 0 bases short and J 8 bases short, with 4 bases between. The CDR3 coding sequence is TGCAGTGCTAGAGATCGGGGCTACACCTTC. Residues: CSARDRGYTF.

The chain recombines TRBV20-1 with TRBJ2-1, with TRBD2 as a possible D gene (6 bases). The germline V and J ends were trimmed by 3 bases and 9 bases, with 9 bases remaining between them. The CDR3 is 11 residues long. Looked up from germline, CDR1 is DFQATT and CDR2 is SNEGSKA (reference sequence). The CDR3 DNA sequence: TGCAGTGCTAGCCGGAGGGTTGAGCAGTTCTTC. Translating it yields CSASRRVEQFF.

The V and J genes are TRBV19 and TRBJ2-3; TRBD1 might be the D (5 bases). V lost 4 bases and J 3 bases, leaving 14 bases between the germline ends. Germline assignment: CDR1 LNHDA and CDR2 SQIVND (reference sequence). The CDR3 extends over 15 amino acids. CDR3 sequence: CASSRGLMQTDTQYF. CDR3 coding DNA: TGTGCCAGTAGTAGGGGCCTTATGCAGACAGATACGCAGTATTTT.

The J gene is TRBJ2-7, the V gene TRBV6-1, with 8 bases matching TRBD1. V lost 8 bases and J lost 2; bases outside the gene matches: 8. The CDR3 contains 14 residues. In germline, CDR1 is MNHNS, CDR2 SASEGT. CDR3 protein: CASRRQGSAYEQYF. The CDR3, as DNA: TGTGCCAGCCGTCGACAGGGGTCCGCCTACGAGCAGTACTTC.

The chain uses TRBV10-1 and TRBJ1-5, with TRBD1 matching 8 bases. The trim removed 6 bases at V and 4 bases at J, leaving 5 bases unmatched. Germline CDR1 and CDR2: WNHNN and SYGVQD (reference sequence). The CDR3 is made up of 14 amino acids. The CDR3 DNA sequence: TGCGCCAGCAGCAGGGGGCTGGAGAATCAGCCCCAGCATTTT. Translated: CASSRGLENQPQHF.

This clone has a handful of counts. The chain uses TRBV6-1 and TRBJ1-1; TRBD1 is a possible D gene (5 bases). CDR3 length: 12 amino acids. Trimming took off 4 bases at V and 8 bases at J, with 11 bases between the two ends. The V gene's germline CDR1 is MNHNS and CDR2 SASEGT. The CDR3 DNA reads TGTGCCAGCAGTGCGAAGGGGCGCGAAGCTTTCTTT. Translating gives CASSAKGREAFF.

This rearrangement joins TRBV7-9 to TRBJ2-2, with 8 bases that match TRBD1. Germline values: CDR1 SEHNR, CDR2 FQNEAQ (reference sequence). The V and J ends lost 2 bases and 1 base, in that order; junction bases with no gene match: 3. The CDR3 totals 16 residues. CDR3 sequence: CASSLPGGRNTGELFF. CDR3 bases: TGTGCCAGCAGCTTACCAGGGGGCCGGAACACCGGGGAGCTGTTTTTT.

Only a few counts were recorded for this clone. The CDR3 DNA follows: TGTGCCAGCAGTTATCAGGGCTCCTATAATTCACCCCTCCACTTT. Amino acids: CASSYQGSYNSPLHF. The genes are TRBV6-5 and TRBJ1-6, with D tentatively TRBD1 (5 bases). Germline V lookup: CDR1 MNHEY, CDR2 SVGAGI. The length of the CDR3 is 15 residues. Trimming left V 3 bases short and J 0 bases short, with 6 bases between.

The sample holds a few counts of this clone. The CDR3 nucleotides are TGTGCCAGCAGCACGACGACTAGAGCCCCTGCCTTGATAGAGCAGTACTTC. This encodes CASSTTTRAPALIEQYF. The chain combines TRBV11-2 with TRBJ2-7, with D possibly matching TRBD2 (6 bases). This CDR3 has 17 residues. V lost 5 bases, J lost 7 bases, and 27 bases lay in between. Germline loops: CDR1 SGHAT, CDR2 FQNNGV.

The rearrangement joins TRBV6-1 to TRBJ1-1, with D hard to call. CDR3 length: 14 residues. V lost 7 bases and J 0 bases, leaving 12 bases between the germline ends. The V gene's germline CDR1 is MNHNS and CDR2 SASEGT. CDR3 sequence reads: CASMYGRLNTEAFF. For the CDR3, the DNA is TGTGCCAGCATGTATGGGCGACTGAACACTGAAGCTTTCTTT.

This clone was counted between two and nine times. J is TRBJ2-7 and V is TRBV6-1; tentative D call: TRBD1 (5 bases). The germline V gene has CDR1 MNHNS and CDR2 SASEGT. The CDR3 is made up of 15 amino acids. V shed 1 base and J shed 0 bases, with 10 bases lying between them. The CDR3, as DNA: TGTGCCAGCAGTGAAGGGCAGGGAAGCTCCTACGAGCAGTACTTC. Translating gives CASSEGQGSSYEQYF.

The genes are TRBV7-9 and TRBJ2-7; 8 nucleotides agree with TRBD2. The V gene's germline CDR1 is SEHNR and CDR2 FQNEAQ (reference sequence). V was pared by 5 bases and J by 4 bases, with 7 bases of the junction left unmatched. The CDR3 covers 14 residues. The CDR3 bases are TGTGCCAGCAGCCCCGGGACTAGAATGTACGAGCAGTACTTC. As protein: CASSPGTRMYEQYF.